This TCR beta chain came from a study of cytomegalovirus exposure and HLA in healthy donors. Using immunoSEQ multiplex PCR, the repertoire was profiled, and TCRdb retains in-frame clones only, with some absent. Here the sample spans about 150,000 clones, about 87% being singletons. Germline CDR1 and CDR2: LGHNA and YNFKEQ. The J segment lost 6 bases and the V segment lost 0 bases, leaving 1 base of the junction unmatched. This CDR3 has 14 amino acids. This clonotype originated in a man aged 18 to 29 in good health and CMV-seropositive. V is TRBV4-2 and J is TRBJ2-5; 10 nucleotides line up with TRBD2. Sequenced material: PBMCs. This CDR3 reads CASSQEAGGQTQYF. The CDR3 coding sequence is TGTGCCAGCAGCCAAGAAGCGGGGGGGCAGACCCAGTACTTC.